The present T cell receptor (beta chain) was sequenced within a study of cytomegalovirus exposure and HLA in healthy donors. PCR amplification relied on 60 Vbeta primers (plus 13 Jbeta primers). The assay was immunoSEQ multiplex PCR, and TCRdb's table has in-frame clones only and misses some. The table lists about 58,000 clones, with around 3.7% in the top ten. The length of the CDR3 is 13 residues. Looked up from germline, CDR1 is SGHTA and CDR2 is FQGNSA. V lost 5 bases to trimming and J lost 4 bases, with 11 bases between them. Sequencing used PBMCs. The sequence was obtained from a male donor in good health and CMV-seronegative. The V gene is TRBV7-2, the J gene TRBJ1-2; D ambiguous. Here the CDR3 DNA reads TGTGCCAGCAGCGTGGGAGTAACCTATGGCTACACCTTC. Protein: CASSVGVTYGYTF.